Listed below are T cell receptor beta chains from one sample, sequenced in a study of cytomegalovirus exposure and HLA in healthy donors. Profiled with immunoSEQ multiplex PCR; TCRdb holds only in-frame clones, not every one. Altogether around 180,000 clones are present, roughly 80% being singletons, with the ten largest covering 2% to 2.5%. Sequenced: PBMCs. These receptors originate from a male donor in good health and CMV-seronegative. CDR3s include the opening cysteine and the closing phenylalanine or tryptophan. A D gene is named only where the DNA matches it firmly. A row's size may be missing; if present it is once, few, many or a size class.

j_gene | d_gene | v_gene | abundance | CDR3nt | CDR3aa
TRBJ2-7 | TRBD1 | TRBV4-3 | once | TGCGCCAGCAGCCAAGACCACCGGGACAGGATAAACTACGAGCAGTACTTC | CASSQDHRDRINYEQYF
TRBJ1-2 | NA | TRBV6-5 | few | TGTGCCAGCAGTGGGCAGGGGAGCTATGGCTACACCTTC | CASSGQGSYGYTF
TRBJ1-5 | TRBD1 | TRBV5-5 | NA | TGTGCCAGCAGGCCCACAGGGGTCGGCAATCAGCCCCAGCATTTT | CASRPTGVGNQPQHF
TRBJ2-3 | TRBD2 | TRBV5-4 | NA | TGTGCCAGCAGCTTGGAACTAGCGCAACGCACAGATACGCAGTATTTT | CASSLELAQRTDTQYF
TRBJ2-4 | TRBD2 | TRBV9 | NA | TGTGCCAGCCTCGAATCGGGAGGGAATGAGGCCAAAAACATTCAGTACTTC | CASLESGGNEAKNIQYF
TRBJ2-3 | NA | TRBV4-1 | NA | TGCGCCAGCAGCCAAGATGAAAGCGATACGCAGTATTTT | CASSQDESDTQYF
TRBJ1-2 | NA | TRBV20-1 | NA | TGCAGTGCTACGGGGGTAAATGGCTACCCCTTC | CSATGVNGYPF
TRBJ1-2 | TRBD1 | TRBV28 | NA | TGTGCCAGCAGTTTACCCTCGACAGGGGGCACCTATGGCTACACCTTC | CASSLPSTGGTYGYTF
TRBJ2-1 | NA | TRBV10-3 | NA | TGTGCCATCAGTGAGTCGAGGCCATCTGAGCAGTTCTTC | CAISESRPSEQFF
TRBJ1-6 | NA | TRBV6-1 | once | TGTGCCAGCACCGGGGGATATTCACCCCTCCACTTT | CASTGGYSPLHF
TRBJ1-2 | NA | TRBV15 | NA | TGTGCCACCAGCACCGGGTTTTTTTCCCCCAACGATGGCTACACCTTC | CATSTGFFSPNDGYTF
TRBJ2-7 | TRBD1 | TRBV18 | NA | TGTGCCAGCTCACTGACAGGGGGTGGCGAGCAGTACTTC | CASSLTGGGEQYF
TRBJ2-3 | NA | TRBV6-5 | once | TGTGCCAGCAGTTACTCCACACCACGAATCACAGATACGCAGTATTTT | CASSYSTPRITDTQYF
TRBJ1-5 | NA | TRBV19 | once | TGTGCCAGTACCCCGACACATAGCAATCAGCCCCAGCATTTT | CASTPTHSNQPQHF
TRBJ2-2 | NA | TRBV5-1 | once | TGCGCCAGCAGCTTCCGGGACACCGGGGAGCTGTTTTTT | CASSFRDTGELFF
TRBJ2-7 | NA | TRBV21-1 | few | TGTGCCAGCAGCAAACACAGGGGTTACGAGCAGTACTTC | CASSKHRGYEQYF
TRBJ2-5 | NA | TRBV2 | NA | TGTGCCAGCAGGCACCGGGACTCATCCATCCAAGAGACCCAGTACTTC | CASRHRDSSIQETQYF
TRBJ1-6 | TRBD1 | TRBV6-5 | NA | TGTGCCAGCAGAGAAGGGGGCATTTCACCCCTCCACTTT | CASREGGISPLHF
TRBJ1-3 | NA | TRBV7-3 | NA | TGTGCCAGCAGCGACACCGGTAGCTCTGGAAACACCATATATTTT | CASSDTGSSGNTIYF
TRBJ2-1 | NA | TRBV5-1 | NA | TGCGCCAGCAGCCTAAGACAGACTTACAATGAGCAGTTCTTC | CASSLRQTYNEQFF
TRBJ2-3 | TRBD2 | TRBV5-6 | NA | TGTGCCAGCAGCCGGGAGGCAGGCCCCACAGATACGCAGTATTTT | CASSREAGPTDTQYF
TRBJ2-7 | TRBD1 | TRBV4-3 | few | TGCGCCAGCAGCCAAGATGCCGGGTCAGGGGGCACGTACGAGCAGTACTTC | CASSQDAGSGGTYEQYF
TRBJ2-1 | NA | TRBV9 | NA | TGTGCCAGCAGCCCCAATCCCGGACTACTGAAGTTCTTC | CASSPNPGLLKFF
TRBJ2-7 | TRBD1 | TRBV19 | NA | TGTGCCAGTAGTATCGCCACAGGGGGCTTCTACGAGCAGTACTTC | CASSIATGGFYEQYF
TRBJ2-1 | TRBD1 | TRBV28 | NA | TGTGCCAGCAGCTCCGGGACAGGGCAGTTGGATGAGCAGTTCTTC | CASSSGTGQLDEQFF
TRBJ2-7 | NA | TRBV28 | NA | TGTGCCAGCAGTTCCACCGGGGAGGGGGACTCCTACGAGCAGTACTTC | CASSSTGEGDSYEQYF
TRBJ2-7 | TRBD1 | TRBV23-1 | few | TGCGCCAGCAGTCAAACCGGGACAGGAACCATTTACGAGCAGTACTTC | CASSQTGTGTIYEQYF
TRBJ1-5 | NA | TRBV5-1 | NA | TGCGCCAGCAGCTTGGGCGGCGATCAGCCCCAGCATTTT | CASSLGGDQPQHF
TRBJ1-2 | TRBD1 | TRBV27 | NA | TGTGCCAGCAGCTTAGTCGGACAGGGGTATCTGGGCTATGGCTACACCTTC | CASSLVGQGYLGYGYTF
TRBJ1-2 | NA | TRBV2 | NA | TGTGCCAGCAGTACCCCAGGGGTCCCCTATGGCTACACCTTC | CASSTPGVPYGYTF
TRBJ1-2 | TRBD1 | TRBV4-3 | NA | TGCGCCAGCAGCCAAGATTATGGGACAGCCTCAAATAACTATGGCTACACCTTC | CASSQDYGTASNNYGYTF
TRBJ2-7 | TRBD2 | TRBV19 | NA | TGTGCCAGTAGTATCCGGGCGGGAGACGGGTACGAGCAGTACTTC | CASSIRAGDGYEQYF
TRBJ2-7 | TRBD2 | TRBV9 | NA | TGTGCCAGCAGCGTAGAGGGACTAGCGGAAGGAGAGGACTACGAGCAGTACTTC | CASSVEGLAEGEDYEQYF
TRBJ2-5 | TRBD2 | TRBV7-9 | NA | TGTGCCAGCAGCTCGAAAGGACTAGTTTTGGAAGAGACCCAGTACTTC | CASSSKGLVLEETQYF
TRBJ1-1 | NA | TRBV5-4 | NA | TGTGCCAGCAGCTTTGAAACAGTGAACACTGAAGCTTTCTTT | CASSFETVNTEAFF
TRBJ1-2 | NA | TRBV6-6 | NA | TGTGCCACCGGCGGCGCCCGAGCTTATGGCTACACCTTC | CATGGARAYGYTF
TRBJ2-7 | TRBD1 | TRBV7-8 | NA | TGTGCCAGCTCGAAGACCGGGACAGTTCCCCTTTGGCAGTACTTC | CASSKTGTVPLWQYF
TRBJ1-5 | TRBD1 | TRBV6-7 | NA | TGTGCCAGCAGTTACGGACAGGGAAGAGAGAATCAGCCCCAGCATTTT | CASSYGQGRENQPQHF
TRBJ2-5 | NA | TRBV5-1 | NA | TGCGCCAGCAGCCCAAAGCGGGTTCCCGCCCAAGAGACCCAGTACTTC | CASSPKRVPAQETQYF
TRBJ1-1 | NA | TRBV4-2 | NA | TGTGCCAGCAGCCAAGGACAAGGGGCCTACACTGAAGCTTTCTTT | CASSQGQGAYTEAFF
TRBJ2-5 | NA | TRBV7-9 | NA | TGTGCCAGCAGCTCGGCGGAACAAGAGACCCAGTACTTC | CASSSAEQETQYF
TRBJ1-2 | NA | TRBV20-1 | NA | TGCAGTGCTAGTAGATACCCCTTC | CSASRYPF
TRBJ1-5 | NA | TRBV25-1 | few | TGTGCCAGCAGTGAATATCGACTGAACAATCAGCCCCAGCATTTT | CASSEYRLNNQPQHF
TRBJ1-5 | TRBD1 | TRBV5-1 | NA | TGCGCCAGCAGCCTAGACAGGGGGGGCAATCAGCCCCAGCATTTT | CASSLDRGGNQPQHF
TRBJ1-1 | NA | TRBV6-1 | NA | TGTGCCAGCACCCTAACCGATTTGAACACTGAAGCTTTCTTT | CASTLTDLNTEAFF
TRBJ2-6 | TRBD1 | TRBV6-5 | NA | TGTGCCAGCAGAGGACAGGGGACCAACGTCCTGACTTTC | CASRGQGTNVLTF
TRBJ2-3 | TRBD2 | TRBV4-2 | NA | TGTGCCAGCAGCCAAGATATGACGGTAGCGGGAGGTTCGAGCGCAGATACGCAGTATTTT | CASSQDMTVAGGSSADTQYF
TRBJ2-3 | TRBD2 | TRBV19 | NA | TGTGCCAGTAGTCTAAGGACTAGCGGGAGCACAGATACGCAGTATTTT | CASSLRTSGSTDTQYF
TRBJ1-1 | TRBD1 | TRBV28 | few | TGTGCCAGCAGTTTAAGACAGGGTTGGGACACTGAAGCTTTCTTT | CASSLRQGWDTEAFF
TRBJ2-3 | TRBD1 | TRBV7-8 | NA | TGTGCCAGCAGCTATCAGGGGGATGAGGGCACAGATACGCAGTATTTT | CASSYQGDEGTDTQYF
TRBJ2-5 | TRBD2 | TRBV27 | NA | TGTGCCAGCAGTTTATCGGGACTATTGTCCGAGACCCAGTACTTC | CASSLSGLLSETQYF
TRBJ2-1 | NA | TRBV4-1 | NA | TGCGCCAGCAGCCAAGATCTGGGGGCCGAGCAGTTCTTC | CASSQDLGAEQFF
TRBJ2-3 | TRBD2 | TRBV28 | NA | TGTGCCGGATCTCGAGCGGGAGAGCGCGCAGATACGCAGTATTTT | CAGSRAGERADTQYF
TRBJ2-7 | TRBD1 | TRBV5-4 | NA | TGTGCCAGCAGCGAGCGGACAGGTGATTCCTACGAGCAGTACTTC | CASSERTGDSYEQYF
TRBJ2-2 | TRBD2 | TRBV10-3 | NA | TGTGCCATCAGTTATACTACTAGCGGGAGGAACACCGGGGAGCTGTTTTTT | CAISYTTSGRNTGELFF
TRBJ2-3 | NA | TRBV5-4 | once | TGTGCCAGCAGCTTGAAGCGCACAGATACGCAGTATTTT | CASSLKRTDTQYF
TRBJ2-3 | TRBD2 | TRBV9 | NA | TGTGCCAGCAGCACAGGGACTAGCGGGGGGGAAACAGATACGCAGTATTTT | CASSTGTSGGETDTQYF
TRBJ1-4 | NA | TRBV5-1 | NA | TGCGCCAGCAGTTCAACGAGGGGAGGTATTGAAAAACTGTTTTTT | CASSSTRGGIEKLFF